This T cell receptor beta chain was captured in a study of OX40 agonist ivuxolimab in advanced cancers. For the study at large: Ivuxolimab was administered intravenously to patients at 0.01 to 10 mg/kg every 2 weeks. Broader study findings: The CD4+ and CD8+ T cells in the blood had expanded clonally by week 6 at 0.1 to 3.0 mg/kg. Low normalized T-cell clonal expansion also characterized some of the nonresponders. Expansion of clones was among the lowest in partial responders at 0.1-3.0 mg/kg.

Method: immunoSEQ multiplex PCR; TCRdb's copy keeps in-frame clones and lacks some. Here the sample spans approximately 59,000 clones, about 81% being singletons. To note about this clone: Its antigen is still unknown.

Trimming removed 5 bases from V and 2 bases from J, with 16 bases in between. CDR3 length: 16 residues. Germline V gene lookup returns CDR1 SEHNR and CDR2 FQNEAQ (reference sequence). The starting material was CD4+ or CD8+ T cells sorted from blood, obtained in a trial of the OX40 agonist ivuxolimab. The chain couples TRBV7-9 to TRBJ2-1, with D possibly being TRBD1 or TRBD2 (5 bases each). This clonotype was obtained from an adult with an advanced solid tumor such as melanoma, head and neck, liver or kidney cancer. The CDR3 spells CASSPVPGRTYNEQFF. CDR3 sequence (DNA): TGTGCCAGCAGCCCGGTCCCGGGACGAACCTACAATGAGCAGTTCTTC.